The 17 T cell receptor beta chains in this list originate from one sample, sequenced in a study of blood T cell repertoires in COVID-19. Assay used: immunoSEQ multiplex PCR; TCRdb lists only in-frame clones, some missing. The data show about 320,000 clones, around nine tenths seen once. The sample was PBMCs or T cells enriched from blood (not recorded which). These receptors all come from a man in his 60s who had recovered from COVID-19.

The rearrangement joins TRBV10-3 to TRBJ2-1; 15 bases match TRBD2. The CDR3 sequence is 17 residues long. Looked up from germline, CDR1 is ENHRY and CDR2 is SYGVKD. Losses at the gene ends were 5 bases for V and 0 bases for J; bases not matched to a gene: 2. CDR3 DNA: TGTGCCATCAGTCGGACTAGCGGGAGGGCCTCCTACAATGAGCAGTTCTTC. This codes for CAISRTSGRASYNEQFF.

CDR3 DNA: TGTGCCAGCAGTTTCGGGACAGGGGGCGATGAGCAGTTCTTC. Translation gives CASSFGTGGDEQFF. This chain uses TRBV28 with TRBJ2-1; 12 bases are a match to TRBD1. Unmatched junction bases numbered 2, after V lost 3 bases and J lost 8 bases. Germline assignment: CDR1 MDHEN and CDR2 SYDVKM. The CDR3 contains 14 residues.

This chain's CDR3 is CASGLGQATGELFF. For the CDR3, the DNA is TGTGCCAGCGGTCTGGGACAGGCCACCGGGGAGCTGTTTTTT. V usage is TRBV9 and J usage is TRBJ2-2, with 8 positions matching TRBD1. This CDR3 is 14 amino acids long. Unmatched junction bases numbered 6, after V lost 7 bases and J lost 4 bases. Germline assignment: CDR1 SGDLS and CDR2 YYNGEE.

The genes are TRBV11-2 and TRBJ1-2; no clear D. CDR1 is SGHAT and CDR2 is FQNNGV in the germline V gene. The CDR3 is 12 amino acids. The V and J ends lost 8 bases and 6 bases respectively, with 13 bases between them. As DNA, the CDR3 is TGTGCCAGCTCGAGGTTGTTCGATGGCTACACCTTC. Translated, it gives CASSRLFDGYTF.

The genes are TRBV11-2 and TRBJ1-2; D is unresolved. CDR3 size: 13 residues. Trimming took 0 bases from V and 8 from J, leaving 10 bases between them. Germline CDR1 and CDR2: SGHAT and FQNNGV. The CDR3 DNA reads TGTGCCAGCAGCTTAGAACCATCGGGAGGCTACACCTTC. As protein: CASSLEPSGGYTF.

J is TRBJ1-1 and V is TRBV27; 8 bases are shared with TRBD1. The ends lost 6 bases at V and 1 base at J; junction bases unmatched: 19. Germline-derived CDR1 and CDR2 are MNHEY and SMNVEV (reference sequence). This CDR3 is 19 amino acids long. The CDR3 sequence is CASRQDRGRGIPKNTEAFF. CDR3 DNA: TGTGCCAGCAGACAAGACAGGGGCAGGGGAATCCCCAAGAACACTGAAGCTTTCTTT.

This chain connects TRBV9 to TRBJ1-3; D not certain. The germline V gene encodes CDR1 SGDLS and CDR2 YYNGEE. The CDR3 has 14 amino acids. Deletions cut 4 bases from V and 0 bases from J, with 8 bases between. CDR3 sequence reads: CASSLDNSGNTIYF. Written as DNA, the CDR3 is TGTGCCAGCAGCCTTGACAACTCTGGAAACACCATATATTTT.

The chain uses TRBV12-3 or TRBV12-4 and TRBJ1-5, with D perhaps matching TRBD1 (5 bases). The CDR3 length is 13 residues. The ends were cut back, 5 bases at V and 6 bases at J, with 11 bases in the middle. CDR3 in DNA: TGTGCCAGCAGTCCCCGGGGGGTTCAGCCCCAGCATTTT. Protein: CASSPRGVQPQHF.

This clone was observed once. This chain joins TRBV4-2 and TRBJ1-2; TRBD1 matches at 11 bases. V dropped 2 bases and J dropped 4; count of bases not matched to a gene: 9. CDR3 length: 17 amino acids. The germline V gene encodes CDR1 LGHNA and CDR2 YNFKEQ. The DNA of the CDR3 is TGTGCCAGCAGCCAACCACGGACAGGGGGCGCAGCCTATGGCTACACCTTC. The encoded protein is CASSQPRTGGAAYGYTF.

This clone was observed a handful of times. The chain couples TRBV5-8 to TRBJ1-1, with 8 bases matching TRBD1. The CDR3 runs to 16 residues. Germline lookup yields CDR1 SGHTS and CDR2 YDEGEE. The V and J ends lost 5 bases and 8 bases, in that order; junction bases with no gene match: 17. CDR3 sequence reads: CASRSSYRGEGSEAFF. CDR3 DNA: TGTGCCAGCAGATCCAGCTACAGGGGGGAGGGGTCGGAAGCTTTCTTT.

The CDR3 here is CASSLGRTGYSNQPQHF. Here the CDR3 DNA reads TGTGCCAGCAGCTTGGGTCGGACAGGATATAGCAATCAGCCCCAGCATTTT. V is TRBV5-6 and J is TRBJ1-5; 7 nucleotides align to TRBD1. Trimming took 0 bases from V and 0 from J; bases not matched to a gene: 6. Germline loops: CDR1 SGHDT, CDR2 YYEEEE. The CDR3 consists of 17 residues.

As DNA, the CDR3 is TGTGCCAGCAGTTCACTAGCGGGGCCCTCTACGACCCAGTACTTC. Translating gives CASSSLAGPSTTQYF. The chain links TRBV28 to TRBJ2-5; 10 positions agree with TRBD2. The CDR3 loop spans 15 amino acids. The V gene end was trimmed by 4 bases and the J gene end by 7 bases; junction bases not matched to a gene: 9. Per germline, CDR1 MDHEN and CDR2 SYDVKM.

The chain couples TRBV9 to TRBJ2-5, with D uncertain. Trimming shortened V by 6 bases and J by 2 bases, and 8 bases separated the two germline ends. The germline CDR1 and CDR2 sequences are SGDLS and YYNGEE. The CDR3 has 12 residues. The DNA of the CDR3 is TGTGCCAGCAATTCCGGGCAAGAGACCCAGTACTTC. It translates to CASNSGQETQYF.

There are a few counts of this clone. The chain couples TRBV5-1 to TRBJ2-1, with 8 bases aligning to TRBD2. V lost 3 bases and J lost 6; bases outside the gene matches: 8. This CDR3 is built from 15 residues. The V gene's germline CDR1 is SGHRS and CDR2 YFSETQ. The CDR3 DNA is TGCGCCAGCAGCTCCAGCGGGAGCGCGGTCAATGAGCAGTTCTTC. Its translation: CASSSSGSAVNEQFF.

This sequence joins TRBV4-3 and TRBJ1-4; D unresolved. Germline V gene lookup returns CDR1 LGHNA and CDR2 YSLEER. With 0 bases removed from V and 8 bases from J, the gap between germline ends came to 4 bases. There are 12 residues in the CDR3. CDR3 sequence: CASSQDGEKLFF. The CDR3, as DNA: TGCGCCAGCAGCCAAGATGGCGAAAAACTGTTTTTT.

V usage is TRBV11-2 and J usage is TRBJ1-2; a weak D match, TRBD1 (6 bases). The V end was cut by 5 bases, the J end by 1 base, with 8 bases between. The CDR3 is 13 amino acids. Germline CDR1 reads SGHAT; CDR2 reads FQNNGV. CDR3 DNA: TGTGCCAGCAGCAAGGACAGTAACTATGGCTACACCTTC. Its protein is CASSKDSNYGYTF.

CDR3 sequence reads: CASRLLGQGKLGAEAFF. CDR3 in DNA: TGTGCCAGCAGACTCCTAGGGCAGGGTAAACTTGGTGCTGAAGCTTTCTTT. This chain joins TRBV3-1 (or the pseudogene TRBV3-2) and TRBJ1-1; maybe TRBD1 (5 bases). V lost 6 bases to trimming and J lost 6 bases, with 26 bases between them. Germline-derived CDR1 and CDR2 are LGHDT and YNNKEL (reference sequence). CDR3 length: 17 amino acids.